This entry lists 31 T cell receptor beta chains sequenced from one sample in a study of blood T cell repertoires in COVID-19. The data were produced by immunoSEQ multiplex PCR, yet TCRdb's version contains in-frame clones alone and is incomplete. The sample lists about 300,000 clones; approximately 86% were seen once. Sequenced: peripheral blood. These receptors originate from a man aged 18 to 30 with active or convalescent COVID-19.

The chain carries TRBV6-2 or TRBV6-3 and TRBJ2-1; 9 bases fit TRBD2. The CDR3 is made up of 16 amino acids. V gave up 2 bases and J gave up 7 bases; unmatched junction bases: 9. From germline, CDR1 is MNHEY and CDR2 SVGEGT. CDR3 region: CASSYPLAGLSNEQFF. The CDR3, as DNA: TGTGCCAGCAGTTACCCGCTAGCGGGGTTGTCAAATGAGCAGTTCTTC.

The chain carries TRBV2 and TRBJ1-2, with D possibly TRBD1 on 6 matching bases. The CDR3 runs to 13 residues. Per germline, CDR1 SNHLY and CDR2 FYNNEI. V lost 5 bases and J lost 2, with 9 bases in between. CDR3 loop: CASSLQGNYGYTF. As DNA, the CDR3 is TGTGCCAGCAGTTTACAGGGAAACTATGGCTACACCTTC. Together with reference TRBV2 and TRBJ1-2, the CDR3 gives the full variable domain: EPEVTQTPSHQVTQMGQEVILRCVPISNHLYFYWYRQILGQKVEFLVSFYNNEISEKSEIFDDQFSVERPDGSNFTLKIRSTKLEDSAMYFCASSLQGNYGYTFGSGTRLTVV.

V and J are TRBV7-8 and TRBJ2-1; D uncertain. The CDR3 is 13 residues long. The V gene lost 5 bases and the J gene lost 1 base, with 6 bases spanning the gap. The germline V gene encodes CDR1 SGHVS and CDR2 FQNEAQ. The chain's CDR3 is CASSRPSYNEQFF. The CDR3 DNA follows: TGTGCCAGCAGCCGACCTTCCTACAATGAGCAGTTCTTC.

In regard to this clone: Other DNA sequences from this sample encode an identical CDR3 as well. V gene TRBV18 combines with J gene TRBJ1-1; D may be TRBD1 (5 bases). V lost 6 bases and J 1 base, leaving 12 bases between the germline ends. CDR1 KGHSH and CDR2 LQKENI come from the germline V gene. This CDR3 region has 14 residues. The chain's CDR3 is CASSLLTGNTEAFF. The CDR3 nucleotides read TGTGCCAGCTCCCTACTTACAGGGAACACTGAAGCTTTCTTT.

The CDR3 spells CASSLGQGLFAYGYTF. The DNA of the CDR3 is TGTGCCAGCAGCTTGGGACAGGGGCTATTTGCCTATGGCTACACCTTC. The chain recombines TRBV5-6 with TRBJ1-2; TRBD1 matches 8 bases. The CDR3 sequence is 16 residues long. Germline CDR1 is SGHDT and CDR2 is YYEEEE. Losses at the gene ends were 0 bases for V and 4 bases for J; bases not matched to a gene: 8.

This clone was counted a single time. The J gene is TRBJ1-6, the V gene TRBV2, with D maybe TRBD1 (6 bases). The CDR3 totals 15 residues. The V end lost 5 bases, the J end lost 5 bases, and 13 bases lay between the germline ends. Germline CDR1 and CDR2: SNHLY and FYNNEI. The CDR3 spells CASSQRGANNSPLHF. The CDR3 DNA follows: TGTGCCAGCAGTCAGCGGGGGGCTAATAATTCACCCCTCCACTTT.

The chain has TRBV5-4 and TRBJ2-5; perhaps TRBD1 as D (6 bases). Per germline, CDR1 SGHNT and CDR2 YYREEE (reference sequence). The CDR3 loop spans 11 amino acids. The germline V and J ends were trimmed by 7 bases and 2 bases, with 6 bases remaining between them. The CDR3 sequence: CASGQQETQYF. DNA for the CDR3: TGTGCCAGCGGACAGCAAGAGACCCAGTACTTC.

Written as DNA, the CDR3 is TGTGCCAGTTACGGTACAGGGGGCGCGGTTTCCATTCAGTACTTC. This codes for CASYGTGGAVSIQYF. The gene calls are TRBV6-5 and TRBJ2-4, with 9 bases identical to TRBD1. From germline, CDR1 is MNHEY and CDR2 SVGAGI. The junction had 15 bases not matched to a gene; V was cut back by 9 bases and J by 9 bases. The CDR3 totals 15 residues.

The chain combines TRBV27 with TRBJ2-6, with D uncertain. Trimming cost V 8 bases and J 2 bases, with 19 bases left between them. The germline CDR1 and CDR2 sequences are MNHEY and SMNVEV (reference sequence). This CDR3 comprises 17 residues. The CDR3 DNA follows: TGTGCCAGCCCGAAATACGGAGTGGTCCCTGGGGCCAACGTCCTGACTTTC. It yields the protein CASPKYGVVPGANVLTF.

This chain joins TRBV7-8 and TRBJ2-3; 11 nucleotides align to TRBD2. Losses at the gene ends were 5 bases for V and 5 bases for J; bases not matched to a gene: 6. The germline CDR1 and CDR2 sequences are SGHVS and FQNEAQ. The CDR3 totals 15 residues. Here the CDR3 DNA reads TGTGCCAGCAGCGACAGACTAGCGGGGTTAGATACGCAGTATTTT. Residues: CASSDRLAGLDTQYF.

This clone has only one observation. The rearrangement joins TRBV24-1 to TRBJ2-3; 7 bases agree with TRBD2. V was clipped by 2 bases and J by 2 bases; unmatched bases: 9. This CDR3 spans 17 amino acids. Germline CDR1 reads KGHDR; CDR2 reads SFDVKD. CDR3 sequence (DNA): TGTGCCACCAGTGATTCAAGAGTAGCGGGCGTCACAGATACGCAGTATTTT. Translated: CATSDSRVAGVTDTQYF.

The V and J genes are TRBV7-2 and TRBJ2-1; D possibly corresponds to TRBD2 (5 bases). Germline values: CDR1 SGHTA, CDR2 FQGNSA. V lost 2 bases and J lost 2, with 19 bases in between. This CDR3 spans 18 amino acids. CDR3 bases: TGTGCCAGCAGCTTAATCCACGGGGTAGAAGGCCCCTACAATGAGCAGTTCTTC. Residues: CASSLIHGVEGPYNEQFF.

This rearrangement joins TRBV19 to TRBJ1-5; 7 bases fit TRBD1. The trim removed 3 bases at V and 3 bases at J, leaving 5 bases unmatched. The CDR3 loop spans 15 amino acids. The germline V gene has CDR1 LNHDA and CDR2 SQIVND (reference sequence). This chain's CDR3 is CASSMPDRTNQPQHF. For the CDR3, the DNA is TGTGCCAGTAGTATGCCGGACAGGACCAATCAGCCCCAGCATTTT.

J is TRBJ1-5 and V is TRBV27; perhaps TRBD1 as D (5 bases). Germline V gene lookup returns CDR1 MNHEY and CDR2 SMNVEV (reference sequence). V gave up 3 bases and J gave up 3 bases, with 9 bases separating them. The CDR3 consists of 14 residues. The CDR3 is CASSFSGPNQPQHF. The CDR3, as DNA: TGTGCCAGCAGTTTTTCAGGGCCCAATCAGCCCCAGCATTTT.

The chain recombines TRBV4-1 with TRBJ1-2; tentatively, D is TRBD1 (5 bases). Per germline, CDR1 MGHRA and CDR2 YSYEKL. CDR3 length equals 15 residues. V was trimmed by 2 bases and J by 2 bases, leaving 12 bases between them. CDR3 amino acids: CASSQTRQWNYGYTF. The CDR3 bases are TGCGCCAGCAGCCAAACCCGACAGTGGAACTATGGCTACACCTTC.

This sequence joins TRBV27 and TRBJ1-1; TRBD1 matches at 8 bases. The germline V gene has CDR1 MNHEY and CDR2 SMNVEV (reference sequence). V lost 5 bases to trimming and J lost 2 bases; unmatched junction nucleotides: 10. The CDR3 length is 16 residues. The CDR3 protein is CASSIRGLGYNTEAFF. CDR3 in DNA: TGTGCCAGCAGTATCAGGGGGCTAGGTTATAACACTGAAGCTTTCTTT.

This clone has only one observation. The rearrangement joins TRBV6-5 to TRBJ2-6; D gene uncertain. Germline V gives CDR1 MNHEY, CDR2 SVGAGI. There are 16 residues in the CDR3. The V end was cut by 0 bases, the J end by 0 bases, with 6 bases between. The DNA of the CDR3 is TGTGCCAGCAGTTACTCGGGCAGCTCTGGGGCCAACGTCCTGACTTTC. Its translation: CASSYSGSSGANVLTF.

The rearrangement links TRBV5-4 to TRBJ2-1; 9 bases fit TRBD2. V gave up 2 bases and J gave up 9 bases; unmatched junction bases: 9. CDR1 and CDR2 from the germline V gene are SGHNT and YYREEE (reference sequence). The CDR3 contains 15 residues. The CDR3 here is CASSLQRGEVGEQFF. As DNA, the CDR3 is TGTGCCAGCAGCTTACAGCGGGGGGAGGTGGGTGAGCAGTTCTTC.

This rearrangement joins TRBV6-2 or TRBV6-3 to TRBJ1-6; possible D gene TRBD1, 5 bases. There are 14 residues in the CDR3. V lost 4 bases and J 6 bases, leaving 10 bases between the germline ends. Germline CDR1 is MNHEY and CDR2 is SVGEGT. In DNA form, the CDR3 reads TGTGCCAGCAGTTGGACCCAGGGTAATTCACCCCTCCACTTT. It specifies CASSWTQGNSPLHF.

Here the CDR3 reads CASSLAGDQETQYF. The CDR3 coding sequence is TGTGCCAGCAGCTTAGCGGGAGATCAAGAGACCCAGTACTTC. This chain uses TRBV7-9 with TRBJ2-5; D perhaps matches TRBD2 (5 bases). Germline V gene sequence: CDR1 SEHNR, CDR2 FQNEAQ (reference sequence). The CDR3 extends over 14 amino acids. Trimming shortened V by 0 bases and J by 2 bases, and 7 bases separated the two germline ends.

This clone was detected once. The genes are TRBV3-1 (or the pseudogene TRBV3-2) and TRBJ2-1, with 10 bases that match TRBD2. Germline V gene sequence: CDR1 LGHDT, CDR2 YNNKEL (reference sequence). J was trimmed by 3 bases and V by 0 bases; bases with no gene match: 8. This CDR3 contains 18 residues. The CDR3 loop reads CASSQDKASGGFYNEQFF. The CDR3 nucleotides read TGTGCCAGCAGCCAAGATAAAGCTAGCGGGGGATTCTACAATGAGCAGTTCTTC.

This clone was seen only a few times. CDR3 sequence reads: CASSLASGQSSYNEQFF. Written as DNA, the CDR3 is TGTGCCAGCAGCTTAGCTTCGGGACAGAGCTCCTACAATGAGCAGTTCTTC. This chain joins TRBV7-2 and TRBJ2-1; 7 positions match TRBD1. V gave up 0 bases and J gave up 0 bases; unmatched junction bases: 5. Germline V gene sequence: CDR1 SGHTA, CDR2 FQGNSA. This CDR3 is 17 amino acids long.

The chain uses TRBV7-9 and TRBJ2-7, with TRBD1 identical over 12 bases. V lost 1 base, J lost 5 bases, and 0 bases stayed unmatched. The CDR3 totals 14 residues. Germline CDR1 reads SEHNR; CDR2 reads FQNEAQ (reference sequence). In DNA, the CDR3 is TGTGCCAGCAGCTTAGGGGACAGGGGGCACGAGCAGTACTTC. Amino acid sequence: CASSLGDRGHEQYF.

In this sample, this clone turned up a few times. This CDR3 reads CASSYGGGEAFF. The CDR3 coding sequence is TGTGCCAGCAGTTATGGAGGAGGTGAAGCTTTCTTT. This sequence joins TRBV6-5 and TRBJ1-1; D unresolved. V shed 3 bases and J shed 7 bases, with 9 bases lying between them. Per the germline V gene, CDR1 is MNHEY and CDR2 is SVGAGI. The CDR3 sequence is 12 residues long.

V and J are TRBV7-3 and TRBJ2-3; 9 bases are a match to TRBD2. CDR1 is SGHTA and CDR2 is FQGTGA in the germline V gene. CDR3 size: 14 residues. Losses at the gene ends were 5 bases for V and 6 bases for J; bases not matched to a gene: 6. The CDR3 nucleotides are TGTGCCAGCAGCCTTAGCGGGGGTGGGGATACGCAGTATTTT. This sequence encodes CASSLSGGGDTQYF.

This chain connects TRBV14 to TRBJ1-1; 7 bases are a match to TRBD1. This CDR3 region has 15 residues. Germline CDR1 SGHDN, CDR2 FVKESK. Losses at the gene ends were 2 bases for V and 8 bases for J; bases not matched to a gene: 11. The CDR3 spells CASSQHGTERGEAFF. The CDR3 DNA sequence: TGTGCCAGCAGCCAACATGGGACAGAACGTGGCGAAGCTTTCTTT.

The V gene is TRBV10-3, the J gene TRBJ2-2, with a possible D match to TRBD2 (6 bases). V shed 4 bases and J shed 3 bases, with 12 bases lying between them. Germline V CDR1 and CDR2: ENHRY, SYGVKD. CDR3 length equals 15 residues. The CDR3 DNA is TGTGCCATCAGTGGTGGGAGCGGGTACACCGGGGAGCTGTTTTTT. Its protein product is CAISGGSGYTGELFF.

The CDR3 DNA sequence: TGTGCCAGCAGACACACAGGGCTTAAAGAGACCCAGTACTTC. Protein sequence: CASRHTGLKETQYF. V usage is TRBV7-2 and J usage is TRBJ2-5, with a weak D call TRBD1 (6 bases). The germline V and J ends were trimmed by 6 bases and 3 bases, with 14 bases remaining between them. The CDR3 totals 14 residues. CDR1 and CDR2 (germline): SGHTA, FQGNSA.

This sequence joins TRBV4-1 and TRBJ2-1; D may be TRBD1 (5 bases). Trimming left V 5 bases short and J 5 bases short, with 16 bases between. This CDR3 has 15 residues. Germline assignment: CDR1 MGHRA and CDR2 YSYEKL. CDR3 residues: CASSTDSKLNNEQFF. The CDR3 DNA sequence: TGCGCCAGCAGCACAGACAGCAAACTCAACAATGAGCAGTTCTTC.

To note about this clone: The junction differs from germline at one of its ends, possibly a read error. This chain uses TRBV12-3 or TRBV12-4 with TRBJ1-5, with unresolved D. The CDR3 sequence is 12 residues long. The CDR3 DNA sequence: TGTGCCAGCAGTTTTAGCCATCAGCCCCAGCATTTT. It codes for CASSFSHQPQHF.

This clone was counted many times. The chain combines TRBV19 with TRBJ2-1; TRBD1 agrees at 8 bases. Germline values: CDR1 LNHDA, CDR2 SQIVND (reference sequence). The CDR3 spans 13 residues. With 9 bases clipped from V and 9 bases from J, the junction kept 10 bases outside the gene matches. The CDR3 reads CASRQGSLGEQFF. DNA for the CDR3: TGTGCCAGCAGACAGGGGAGTTTGGGTGAGCAGTTCTTC.